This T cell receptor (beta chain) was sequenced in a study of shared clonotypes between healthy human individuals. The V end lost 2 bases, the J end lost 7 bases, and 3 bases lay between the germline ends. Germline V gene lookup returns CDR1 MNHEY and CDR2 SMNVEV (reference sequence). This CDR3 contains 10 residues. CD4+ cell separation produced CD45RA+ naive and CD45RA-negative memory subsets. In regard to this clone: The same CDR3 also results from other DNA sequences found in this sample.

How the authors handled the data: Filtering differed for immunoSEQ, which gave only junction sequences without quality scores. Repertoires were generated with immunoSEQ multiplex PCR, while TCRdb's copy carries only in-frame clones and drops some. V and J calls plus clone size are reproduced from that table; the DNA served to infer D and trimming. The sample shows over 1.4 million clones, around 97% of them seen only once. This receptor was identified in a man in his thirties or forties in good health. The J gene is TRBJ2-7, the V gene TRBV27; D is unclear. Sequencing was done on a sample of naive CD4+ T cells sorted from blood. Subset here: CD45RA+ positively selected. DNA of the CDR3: TGTGCCAGCAGTTTAAGGGAGCAGTACTTC. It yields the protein CASSLREQYF.